This TCR beta chain was captured in a study of blood T cell repertoires in COVID-19. The CDR3 is 15 residues long. V lost 8 bases, J lost 5 bases, and 14 bases stayed unmatched. Looked up from germline, CDR1 is LNHDA and CDR2 is SQIVND (reference sequence). Sequencing was performed with immunoSEQ multiplex PCR; in TCRdb, only in-frame clones are kept and a portion is missing. Among almost 500,000 clones listed, about 85% were seen once. Two negative PCRs, clearance, or symptom resolution characterized the recovered Cohort 3 donors. The chain employs TRBV19 and TRBJ1-1, with 7 nucleotides matching TRBD1. The source material was PBMCs or T cells enriched from blood (not recorded which). The receptor's source is a woman in her fifties or sixties who had recovered from COVID-19. CDR3 amino acids: CASFSGQAGRTEAFF. In nucleotides, the CDR3 is TGTGCCAGTTTTTCCGGACAGGCAGGACGAACTGAAGCTTTCTTT.